A selection of T cell receptor beta chains follows, all from one sample in a study of T cell responses to AZD1222 COVID-19 vaccine. Libraries were prepared by immunoSEQ multiplex PCR; TCRdb keeps only in-frame clonotypes and omits some of them. The sample holds 120,000 to 150,000 clones, more than 85% seen once. Material: peripheral blood, obtained on day 0 of AZD1222 vaccination. These receptor sequences come from an adult in good health. Each CDR3 is given without its conserved first and last residue.

v_gene,j_gene,CDR3aa
TRBV5-1,TRBJ2-2,ASSLQNTGELF
TRBV9,TRBJ1-2,ASSARGGYGYT
TRBV24-1,TRBJ1-5,ATSDFGEGSNQPQH
TRBV7-2,TRBJ2-1,ASSRVLAGGTKF
TRBV5-8,TRBJ2-7,ASSTGARYEQY
TRBV10-1,TRBJ1-5,ASSVNNQPQH
TRBV14,TRBJ2-1,ASSLRQLGEQF
TRBV30,TRBJ2-1,AWSVAENEQF
TRBV10-3,TRBJ1-2,AIRGGLGQGYGYT
TRBV7-2,TRBJ2-7,ASSPTGLANEQY
TRBV10-3,TRBJ2-3,AISRRTSGPYGADTQY
TRBV5-6,TRBJ2-7,ASSSAGTGYLYEQY
TRBV15,TRBJ2-1,ATSRDWELSYNEQF
TRBV7-9,TRBJ1-5,ASSADLNSNQPQH
TRBV28,TRBJ1-6,ASSAPPWGSSPLH
TRBV5-1,TRBJ1-5,ASSLDSGYQPQH
TRBV24-1,TRBJ1-2,ATSDEQGKGYT
TRBV6-5,TRBJ1-4,ASGPGLVNEKLF
TRBV29-1,TRBJ1-3,SVLAVSGNTIY
TRBV18,TRBJ1-3,ASSPPPDSSGNTIY
TRBV11-2,TRBJ1-2,ASSLGGPHGYT
TRBV15,TRBJ1-5,ATRTDRGGSNQPQH
TRBV6-5,TRBJ2-5,ASSHPRNQETQY
TRBV7-6,TRBJ1-6,ASSPGTANNSPLH
TRBV5-1,TRBJ2-7,ASSPVSGEYEQY
TRBV19,TRBJ2-5,ASRTSASGIETQY
TRBV19,TRBJ1-4,ASSGRHNEKLF
TRBV19,TRBJ2-1,ASMGDGGYNEQF
TRBV19,TRBJ2-7,ASSIRRAGGVPITGEQY
TRBV7-3,TRBJ1-4,ASSLTGQPNEKLF
TRBV10-3,TRBJ2-1,AISDTSGAYNEQF
TRBV7-2,TRBJ2-4,ASSLESRGNLKNIQY
TRBV5-1,TRBJ1-2,ASTLEPSNYGYT
TRBV19,TRBJ2-2,ASRSPNTGELF
TRBV27,TRBJ2-7,ASRDIAGPSYEQY
TRBV5-1,TRBJ1-4,ASSLVPPRAGDEKLF
TRBV10-2,TRBJ2-7,ASALALKLLGYEQY
TRBV9,TRBJ1-6,ASSPRDRSSYNSPLH
TRBV30,TRBJ2-1,AWSMWGALQQF
TRBV10-1,TRBJ2-3,ASSPGTSGYTSTDTQY
TRBV5-1,TRBJ1-1,ASGKESEAF
TRBV7-6,TRBJ2-2,ASSLERLQVTNTGELF
TRBV9,TRBJ2-7,ASSSGTSYEQY
TRBV4-2,TRBJ2-5,ASSRRQGSTETQY
TRBV5-4,TRBJ1-2,ASSRERRFYGYT
TRBV5-4,TRBJ2-1,ASSSIWEQF
TRBV28,TRBJ1-5,ASSPSGGLRGSQH
TRBV6-5,TRBJ1-5,ASSRQGPQPQH